The 24 T cell receptor beta chains reported below all come from one sample, sequenced in a study of STAT5B mutations in CD4+ large granular lymphocyte leukemia. Sequencing was performed with immunoSEQ multiplex PCR; in TCRdb, only in-frame clones are kept and a portion is missing. The data contain about 40,000 clones, approximately 84% of them singletons. The specimen sequenced was CD4+ T cells from blood buffy coats. Receptor source: a human donor in good health.

V and J are TRBV2 and TRBJ1-4; no firm D call. CDR3 size: 16 residues. From germline, CDR1 is SNHLY and CDR2 FYNNEI. Trimming stripped 3 bases from V and 0 bases from J, with 11 bases between. CDR3 DNA sequence: TGTGCCAGCAGTGATAGGGATTCAGCAACTAATGAAAAACTGTTTTTT. Amino acids: CASSDRDSATNEKLFF.

The sample holds a few counts of this clone. V is TRBV19 and J is TRBJ2-7, with 7 bases fitting TRBD2. The length of the CDR3 is 14 residues. After removal of 5 bases from V and 4 bases from J, the junction contained 8 bases not matched to a gene. In germline, CDR1 is LNHDA, CDR2 SQIVND (reference sequence). The CDR3 here is CASSQLASPYEQYF. CDR3 DNA: TGTGCCAGTAGTCAACTAGCGTCTCCGTACGAGCAGTACTTC.

The V call is TRBV6-1, the J call TRBJ2-3, with D unresolved. Trimming left V 3 bases short and J 6 bases short, with 7 bases between. CDR1 and CDR2 (germline): MNHNS, SASEGT. The CDR3 is 12 amino acids. The CDR3 here is CASSEVGDTQYF. For the CDR3, the DNA is TGTGCCAGCAGTGAGGTAGGGGATACGCAGTATTTT.

Only one count was recorded for this clone. J is TRBJ2-3 and V is TRBV4-2; 10 bases line up with TRBD2. With 0 bases clipped from V and 6 bases from J, the junction kept 6 bases outside the gene matches. From germline, CDR1 is LGHNA and CDR2 YNFKEQ. The CDR3 totals 16 residues. CDR3 sequence: CASSQDTLAGSDTQYF. CDR3 in DNA: TGTGCCAGCAGCCAAGATACACTAGCGGGATCCGATACGCAGTATTTT.

The chain has TRBV6-5 and TRBJ2-4, with 8 bases that match TRBD2. Losses at the gene ends were 4 bases for V and 9 bases for J; bases not matched to a gene: 2. The germline V gene has CDR1 MNHEY and CDR2 SVGAGI. CDR3 length equals 12 residues. The CDR3 protein is CASSSGGGIQYF. Written as DNA, the CDR3 is TGTGCCAGCAGTTCGGGAGGGGGCATTCAGTACTTC.

In this sample, this clone turned up once. The rearrangement links TRBV5-1 to TRBJ1-1; D is perhaps TRBD1 (6 bases). Trimming cost V 7 bases and J 1 base, with 14 bases left between them. The CDR3 sequence is 14 residues long. Germline CDR1 SGHRS, CDR2 YFSETQ. The CDR3 sequence is CASRGTGPNTEAFF. The CDR3 coding sequence is TGCGCCAGCCGAGGAACAGGGCCGAACACTGAAGCTTTCTTT.

This chain links TRBV6-5 with TRBJ1-1, with D perhaps TRBD1 (5 bases). The V gene's germline CDR1 is MNHEY and CDR2 SVGAGI. Trimming pared 6 bases from V and 1 base from J, leaving 9 bases between. This CDR3 is built from 13 residues. The chain's CDR3 is CASSQGRNTEAFF. CDR3 coding DNA: TGTGCCAGCAGCCAGGGTAGGAACACTGAAGCTTTCTTT.

The CDR3 DNA follows: TGTGCCTGGAGTTTGGGCTCTGGAAACACCATATATTTT. It translates to CAWSLGSGNTIYF. The rearrangement joins TRBV30 to TRBJ1-3; no clear D gene. CDR3 length: 13 amino acids. From germline, CDR1 is GTSNPN and CDR2 SVGIG (reference sequence). With 2 bases removed from V and 0 bases from J, the gap between germline ends came to 5 bases.

V and J are TRBV20-1 and TRBJ1-6; D remains ambiguous. The CDR3 runs 11 residues. The germline V and J ends were trimmed by 2 bases and 9 bases, with 5 bases remaining between them. CDR1 is DFQATT, CDR2 SNEGSKA, per germline (reference sequence). CDR3 loop: CSARLGSPLHF. The CDR3 DNA sequence: TGCAGTGCTAGATTAGGTTCACCCCTCCACTTT.

CDR3 sequence: CAWSRTSGTETQYF. CDR3 nucleotide sequence: TGTGCCTGGAGTCGGACTAGCGGGACGGAGACCCAGTACTTC. The V and J genes are TRBV30 and TRBJ2-5; TRBD2 matches at 12 bases. Trimming took 2 bases from V and 5 from J; bases not matched to a gene: 3. From germline, CDR1 is GTSNPN and CDR2 SVGIG (reference sequence). The CDR3 is 14 residues long.

The gene calls are TRBV5-1 and TRBJ2-3; 7 nucleotides agree with TRBD1. The V gene end was trimmed by 0 bases and the J gene end by 6 bases; junction bases not matched to a gene: 13. This CDR3 is built from 17 residues. Germline loops: CDR1 SGHRS, CDR2 YFSETQ. The CDR3 DNA reads as TGCGCCAGCAGCTTGGGAGGGGCAGGGGGTTCATTGGATACGCAGTATTTT. Translated, it gives CASSLGGAGGSLDTQYF.

The V call is TRBV19, the J call TRBJ2-2; D call uncertain. V was trimmed by 9 bases and J by 7 bases, leaving 15 bases between them. In germline, CDR1 is LNHDA, CDR2 SQIVND (reference sequence). The CDR3 extends over 13 amino acids. Written as DNA, the CDR3 is TGTGCCAGCCCTCGGCCAAGAGGCGGGGAGCTGTTTTTT. Amino acids: CASPRPRGGELFF.

This rearrangement joins TRBV29-1 to TRBJ1-4; TRBD1 is a possible D gene (5 bases). The CDR3 runs to 14 residues. The germline gives CDR1 SQVTM, CDR2 ANQGSEA. V lost 6 bases and J 5 bases, leaving 16 bases between the germline ends. The CDR3 nucleotides are TGCAGCGTCACCCAGGGATTGGGAAATGAAAAACTGTTTTTT. This encodes CSVTQGLGNEKLFF.

The J gene is TRBJ2-1, the V gene TRBV25-1, with 7 bases aligning to TRBD2. The CDR3 covers 14 residues. V gave up 3 bases and J gave up 7 bases; unmatched junction bases: 6. CDR1 is MGHDK, CDR2 SYGVNS, per germline. This CDR3 reads CASSDPGGTNEQFF. As DNA, the CDR3 is TGTGCCAGCAGTGATCCGGGGGGAACTAATGAGCAGTTCTTC.

The chain recombines TRBV7-9 with TRBJ2-1; 8 bases are shared with TRBD2. The CDR3 length is 14 residues. CDR1 and CDR2 (germline): SEHNR, FQNEAQ (reference sequence). Germline trimming cut 5 bases from V and 8 bases from J; bases unmatched to any gene: 8. CDR3 in DNA: TGTGCCAGCAGCCCCCAGACTAGCGCAGATGAGCAGTTCTTC. It specifies CASSPQTSADEQFF. Looking up the rest from reference TRBV7-9 and TRBJ2-1 gives the full variable domain: DTGVSQNPRHKITKRGQNVTFRCDPISEHNRLYWYRQTLGQGPEFLTYFQNEAQLEKSRLLSDRFSAERPKGSFSTLEIQRTEQGDSAMYLCASSPQTSADEQFFGPGTRLTVL.

The chain links TRBV5-1 to TRBJ1-4, with D unclear. Germline values: CDR1 SGHRS, CDR2 YFSETQ. Trimming removed 0 bases from V and 3 bases from J, with 9 bases in between. CDR3 size: 15 residues. The CDR3 DNA sequence: TGCGCCAGCAGCTTGGCCATGGAGCCTAATGAAAAACTGTTTTTT. It codes for CASSLAMEPNEKLFF.

This clone was recorded a few times. The chain carries TRBV30 and TRBJ2-1; 11 bases align to TRBD2. This CDR3 is 15 amino acids long. Per germline, CDR1 GTSNPN and CDR2 SVGIG (reference sequence). The V gene end was trimmed by 3 bases and the J gene end by 6 bases; junction bases not matched to a gene: 7. In DNA form, the CDR3 reads TGTGCCTGGAGGGGACTAGCGGAGAGTTCCAATGAGCAGTTCTTC. As protein: CAWRGLAESSNEQFF.

V and J are TRBV2 and TRBJ1-5; the D is unclear. The germline gives CDR1 SNHLY, CDR2 FYNNEI. The CDR3 is made up of 15 amino acids. The ends were cut back, 2 bases at V and 0 bases at J, with 8 bases in the middle. The CDR3 loop reads CASSEREYSNQPQHF. Written as DNA, the CDR3 is TGTGCCAGCAGTGAAAGGGAGTATAGCAATCAGCCCCAGCATTTT. The variable domain in full, completed from reference TRBV2 and TRBJ1-5, reads EPEVTQTPSHQVTQMGQEVILRCVPISNHLYFYWYRQILGQKVEFLVSFYNNEISEKSEIFDDQFSVERPDGSNFTLKIRSTKLEDSAMYFCASSEREYSNQPQHFGDGTRLSIL.

The chain links TRBV7-2 to TRBJ1-2; D is unclear. Germline assignment: CDR1 SGHTA and CDR2 FQGNSA. V was clipped by 1 base and J by 5 bases, with 11 bases between them. This CDR3 spans 14 amino acids. The CDR3 region is CASSLELGGYGYTF. For the CDR3, the DNA is TGTGCCAGCAGCTTAGAGCTAGGAGGATATGGCTACACCTTC.

The V gene is TRBV7-9, the J gene TRBJ2-1; 7 bases agree with TRBD1. The CDR3 is 17 residues long. V shed 5 bases, J shed 7 bases, and the junction held 17 bases outside the gene matches. CDR1 and CDR2 from the germline V gene are SEHNR and FQNEAQ (reference sequence). CDR3 loop: CASSPSRGQGIRNEQFF. CDR3 bases: TGTGCCAGCAGCCCCTCGAGGGGGCAGGGGATTCGAAATGAGCAGTTCTTC.

This clone was found a few times. This chain uses TRBV6-5 with TRBJ2-7; no definite D call. Trimming removed 5 bases from V and 0 bases from J, with 8 bases in between. CDR1 and CDR2 from the germline V gene are MNHEY and SVGAGI. The CDR3 sequence is 13 residues long. This chain's CDR3 is CASSRTSSYEQYF. The CDR3 DNA reads TGTGCCAGCAGTCGGACCTCCTCCTACGAGCAGTACTTC.

The chain is built from TRBV18 and TRBJ1-1; D is possibly TRBD1 (5 bases). Germline values: CDR1 KGHSH, CDR2 LQKENI. Trimming stripped 5 bases from V and 4 bases from J, with 11 bases between. The CDR3 sequence is 13 residues long. The CDR3 loop reads CASSTDISTEAFF. In DNA, the CDR3 is TGTGCCAGCTCAACGGACATCAGCACTGAAGCTTTCTTT.

The count of this clone is one. This chain uses TRBV15 with TRBJ2-3; D not certain. With 0 bases removed from V and 0 bases from J, the gap between germline ends came to 16 bases. This CDR3 is built from 18 residues. Per the germline V gene, CDR1 is LNHNV and CDR2 is YYDKDF (reference sequence). For the CDR3, the DNA is TGTGCCACCAGCAGAGATACCCTTCGGGCGGAAAGCACAGATACGCAGTATTTT. This gives the protein CATSRDTLRAESTDTQYF.

The V and J genes are TRBV14 and TRBJ1-1, with 8 bases aligning to TRBD1. V shed 4 bases, J shed 8 bases, and the junction held 3 bases outside the gene matches. Per the germline V gene, CDR1 is SGHDN and CDR2 is FVKESK. The CDR3 totals 12 residues. The CDR3 is CASSPRTGEAFF. The CDR3, as DNA: TGTGCCAGCAGCCCACGGACAGGGGAAGCTTTCTTT.